This T cell receptor (beta chain) was recovered during a study of tumor and adjacent non-tumor tissue in lung cancer. Turning to the study itself: There were some 11 adenocarcinoma, a couple of squamous cell carcinoma and 1 small cell lung cancer cases.

No cell sorting was done before RNA was extracted from the tissue. The CDR3 runs to 15 residues. The study, taken as a whole, reports: Significantly higher TCR diversity was found in tumor than normal lung. In normal lung, the top 100 clones were significantly more dominant than in tumor.

With respect to this clonotype: Its antigen is undetermined. One end of the junction does not line up with germline, which may come from a read error.

TCRbeta libraries were built with three rounds of nested PCR, modified from ARM-PCR. TCRdb used MiXCR to reprocess the multiplex PCR reads, holding one entry per CDR3 protein. The repertoire holds 120,000 or so distinct CDR3 sequences, 60% to 70% seen once, with roughly 13% in the top ten. What was sequenced was lung tumor tissue. This TCR was recovered from a man under 40 with non-small cell lung cancer. This chain links TRBV12-3 or TRBV12-4 with TRBJ1-3; D gene ambiguous. The CDR3 DNA reads TGTGCCAGCAGTTTAGGTGACACCTCAGGAATCACCATATATTTT. It is translated as CASSLGDTSGITIYF.